Below, 26 T cell receptor beta chains from the same sample are listed, as sequenced in a study of cytomegalovirus exposure and HLA in healthy donors. In the PCR, 60 Vbeta and 13 Jbeta primers were used. TCRdb's table, derived via immunoSEQ multiplex PCR, lists solely in-frame clones and lacks some. The repertoire has about 130,000 clones, roughly 79% of them found once; the top ten carry approximately 1.7%. The sequencing sample was made of PBMCs. These receptors all come from a woman aged 45-65 years in good health and CMV-seronegative.

The chain employs TRBV10-1 and TRBJ1-5, with 8 bases identical to TRBD1. The CDR3 sequence is 14 residues long. The germline V gene has CDR1 WNHNN and CDR2 SYGVQD (reference sequence). The ends lost 4 bases at V and 3 bases at J; junction bases unmatched: 2. The CDR3 sequence is CASSADRVNQPQHF. In DNA form, the CDR3 reads TGCGCCAGCAGTGCGGACAGGGTCAATCAGCCCCAGCATTTT.

J is TRBJ2-7 and V is TRBV5-1, with 9 bases lining up with TRBD1. CDR1 is SGHRS, CDR2 YFSETQ, per germline. V lost 0 bases and J lost 7; bases outside the gene matches: 5. This CDR3 is built from 14 residues. This CDR3 reads CASSLATGGREQYF. The CDR3 DNA reads as TGCGCCAGCAGCTTGGCAACAGGGGGCCGTGAGCAGTACTTC.

V and J are TRBV12-5 and TRBJ1-4, with unresolved D. There are 14 residues in the CDR3. V was trimmed by 2 bases and J by 1 base, leaving 5 bases between them. Per the germline V gene, CDR1 is LGHNT and CDR2 is FRNRAP. The chain's CDR3 is CASGLTGTNEKLFF. The CDR3 nucleotides read TGTGCTAGTGGTTTGACGGGAACTAATGAAAAACTGTTTTTT.

J is TRBJ2-4 and V is TRBV30; D perhaps matches TRBD1 (5 bases). V lost 2 bases to trimming and J lost 0 bases, with 20 bases between them. The germline V gene has CDR1 GTSNPN and CDR2 SVGIG (reference sequence). The CDR3 contains 18 residues. This chain's CDR3 is CAWSPPPPRQLAKNIQYF. As DNA, the CDR3 is TGTGCCTGGAGTCCTCCCCCCCCACGACAGCTAGCCAAAAACATTCAGTACTTC.

V gene TRBV19 combines with J gene TRBJ2-5, with D possibly being TRBD2 (5 bases). V was trimmed by 7 bases and J by 5 bases, leaving 11 bases between them. The germline gives CDR1 LNHDA, CDR2 SQIVND (reference sequence). The CDR3 has 12 residues. The chain's CDR3 is CASTGVEETQYF. For the CDR3, the DNA is TGTGCCAGTACCGGGGTCGAGGAGACCCAGTACTTC.

This clone was detected only once. The CDR3 protein is CASSEERDRGFNQPQHF. The CDR3 nucleotides are TGTGCCAGCAGTGAAGAAAGGGACAGGGGGTTCAATCAGCCCCAGCATTTT. This rearrangement joins TRBV2 to TRBJ1-5; 11 bases align to TRBD1. Germline V CDR1 and CDR2: SNHLY, FYNNEI. The CDR3 covers 17 residues. V trimming: 1 base; J trimming: 3 bases; junction bases outside the gene matches: 5.

This clone has more than one count but fewer than ten. This chain uses TRBV4-3 with TRBJ2-5; perhaps TRBD2 as D (5 bases). The CDR3 is made up of 16 amino acids. The germline V gene has CDR1 LGHNA and CDR2 YSLEER. Trimming shortened V by 1 base and J by 5 bases, and 17 bases separated the two germline ends. Written as DNA, the CDR3 is TGCGCCAGCAGCCAAGTCCGCGTGGGAGTCGGGGAGACCCAGTACTTC. Protein sequence: CASSQVRVGVGETQYF.

The J gene is TRBJ1-1, the V gene TRBV28; possible D gene TRBD1, 6 bases. The CDR3 is made up of 12 amino acids. Per germline, CDR1 MDHEN and CDR2 SYDVKM. The V gene lost 10 bases and the J gene lost 5 bases, with 14 bases spanning the gap. CDR3 region: CATQTGPTEAFF. The CDR3 DNA reads as TGTGCCACCCAAACAGGGCCAACTGAAGCTTTCTTT.

V gene TRBV7-9 combines with J gene TRBJ2-1; 7 bases fit TRBD2. This CDR3 contains 14 residues. In germline, CDR1 is SEHNR, CDR2 FQNEAQ (reference sequence). Unmatched junction bases numbered 1, after V lost 2 bases and J lost 3 bases. CDR3 DNA: TGTGCCAGCAGCTTAAGGACTAGCTACAATGAGCAGTTCTTC. Residues: CASSLRTSYNEQFF.

This chain uses TRBV2 with TRBJ1-2; the D gene is possibly TRBD1 (5 bases). Germline lookup yields CDR1 SNHLY and CDR2 FYNNEI. The CDR3 has 14 amino acids. The germline V and J ends were trimmed by 2 bases and 4 bases, with 11 bases remaining between them. CDR3 in DNA: TGTGCCAGCAGTGAACAGGGCCGAGGCTATGGCTACACCTTC. Residues: CASSEQGRGYGYTF.

As DNA, the CDR3 is TGTGCCTCCGAACCCGGACACCCGAAGGGCACTGAAGCTTTCTTT. This codes for CASEPGHPKGTEAFF. The gene calls are TRBV30 and TRBJ1-1; tentatively, D is TRBD1 (5 bases). Trimming stripped 7 bases from V and 4 bases from J, with 22 bases between. The CDR3 length is 15 residues. The germline V gene has CDR1 GTSNPN and CDR2 SVGIG (reference sequence).

The sample holds a few counts of this clone. V gene TRBV6-5 combines with J gene TRBJ2-7; TRBD1 aligns across 9 bases. The CDR3 runs 15 residues. Germline CDR1 reads MNHEY; CDR2 reads SVGAGI. Unmatched junction bases numbered 6, after V lost 5 bases and J lost 1 base. This CDR3 is CASSRPGQGSYEQYF. CDR3 DNA sequence: TGTGCCAGCAGTCGACCGGGACAGGGATCCTACGAGCAGTACTTC.

This clone was observed a few times. This chain links TRBV29-1 with TRBJ1-2; D remains unclear. The CDR3 totals 14 residues. V lost 0 bases, J lost 7 bases, and 15 bases lay in between. Germline V lookup: CDR1 SQVTM, CDR2 ANQGSEA. CDR3: CSVEDEWQIGGYTF. The CDR3 bases are TGCAGCGTTGAAGATGAATGGCAGATTGGTGGCTACACCTTC. Filled out from reference TRBV29-1 and TRBJ1-2, the complete variable domain reads SAVISQKPSRDICQRGTSLTIQCQVDSQVTMMFWYRQQPGQSLTLIATANQGSEATYESGFVIDKFPISRPNLTFSTLTVSNMSPEDSSIYLCSVEDEWQIGGYTFGSGTRLTVV.

The chain carries TRBV7-2 and TRBJ2-5; D is possibly TRBD2 (6 bases). The CDR3 contains 15 residues. V lost 1 base to trimming and J lost 3 bases, with 12 bases between them. CDR1 and CDR2 (germline): SGHTA, FQGNSA. This chain's CDR3 is CASSLGRGMKETQYF. The CDR3 coding sequence is TGTGCCAGCAGCTTAGGTCGCGGGATGAAAGAGACCCAGTACTTC.

This chain uses TRBV19 with TRBJ1-5, with D maybe TRBD1 (5 bases). The germline V and J ends were trimmed by 8 bases and 0 bases, with 17 bases remaining between them. The CDR3 totals 16 residues. Germline loops: CDR1 LNHDA, CDR2 SQIVND (reference sequence). The CDR3 coding sequence is TGTGCCAGTCACCGAAGGGGTCTAAGTAGCAATCAGCCCCAGCATTTT. Translation: CASHRRGLSSNQPQHF.

The chain links TRBV28 to TRBJ2-7, with 14 bases matching TRBD2. Losses at the gene ends were 3 bases for V and 6 bases for J; bases not matched to a gene: 1. CDR1 is MDHEN and CDR2 is SYDVKM in the germline V gene. The CDR3 covers 14 residues. The CDR3 DNA follows: TGTGCCAGCAGTTTGACTAGCGGGAGGGGCGAGCAGTACTTC. This translates into CASSLTSGRGEQYF.

This clone has just a few counts. This chain joins TRBV6-6 and TRBJ2-1; 10 bases are a match to TRBD1. The CDR3 contains 14 residues. With 5 bases clipped from V and 3 bases from J, the junction kept 1 base outside the gene matches. CDR1 is MNHNY and CDR2 is SVGAGI in the germline V gene (reference sequence). CDR3 in DNA: TGTGCCAGCAGTGGGGACAGGGGCTACAATGAGCAGTTCTTC. This gives the protein CASSGDRGYNEQFF.

This rearrangement joins TRBV19 to TRBJ1-2; no definite D call. V lost 4 bases to trimming and J lost 6 bases, with 15 bases between them. The CDR3 loop spans 14 amino acids. Germline V gene data show CDR1 as LNHDA and CDR2 as SQIVND (reference sequence). CDR3 DNA sequence: TGTGCCAGTAGTAGGGGTTGGTCGGGGAATGGCTACACCTTC. As protein: CASSRGWSGNGYTF.

The chain is built from TRBV29-1 and TRBJ2-7; D possibly corresponds to TRBD1 (6 bases). The CDR3 totals 12 residues. Deletions cut 4 bases from V and 5 bases from J, with 12 bases between. Per germline, CDR1 SQVTM and CDR2 ANQGSEA. The CDR3 region has the DNA TGCAGCGTTGTAACAGGGAGCCACGAGCAGTACTTC. Translated: CSVVTGSHEQYF.

The chain carries TRBV4-1 and TRBJ2-2, with D perhaps matching TRBD2 (6 bases). CDR3 size: 18 residues. The V end lost 0 bases, the J end lost 2 bases, and 16 bases lay between the germline ends. Per germline, CDR1 MGHRA and CDR2 YSYEKL. CDR3 nucleotides: TGCGCCAGCAGCCAAGAGCGGGACTGGCGGGCAAACACCGGGGAGCTGTTTTTT. Translation gives CASSQERDWRANTGELFF.

This clone was picked up one time. The rearrangement joins TRBV4-3 to TRBJ2-3; 7 nucleotides agree with TRBD2. CDR1 LGHNA and CDR2 YSLEER come from the germline V gene. The CDR3 loop spans 19 amino acids. The V segment lost 0 bases and the J segment 1 base; nucleotides outside the gene matches: 13. The CDR3 nucleotides read TGCGCCAGCAGCCAAGATGGGGGGGGGAGGCCCCTAGGCACAGATACGCAGTATTTT. This gives the protein CASSQDGGGRPLGTDTQYF.

The V call is TRBV5-8, the J call TRBJ1-1; the D gene is possibly TRBD1 (6 bases). V was clipped by 5 bases and J by 5 bases, with 25 bases between them. From germline, CDR1 is SGHTS and CDR2 YDEGEE. This CDR3 has 17 residues. Here the CDR3 reads CASRRSPLGGRGTEAFF. DNA for the CDR3: TGTGCCAGCAGACGATCCCCCCTCGGGGGGCGAGGGACTGAAGCTTTCTTT.

The genes are TRBV29-1 and TRBJ1-1, with 10 bases matching TRBD1. Trimming at V came to 6 bases and at J to 6 bases, leaving 10 bases not matched to a gene. From germline, CDR1 is SQVTM and CDR2 ANQGSEA. The CDR3 sequence is 14 residues long. The CDR3 coding sequence is TGCAGCGTCTCCAGACAGGGGGCGCGGGCTGAAGCTTTCTTT. Translation: CSVSRQGARAEAFF.

This chain joins TRBV19 and TRBJ1-1; D is perhaps TRBD1 (6 bases). Trimming took off 6 bases at V and 5 bases at J, with 13 bases between the two ends. Germline CDR1 LNHDA, CDR2 SQIVND (reference sequence). The CDR3 spans 13 residues. CDR3 in DNA: TGTGCCAGTAGGGAGACAGGCCCAACTGAAGCTTTCTTT. This codes for CASRETGPTEAFF. Drawing the rest from reference TRBV19 and TRBJ1-1, the complete variable domain is DGGITQSPKYLFRKEGQNVTLSCEQNLNHDAMYWYRQDPGQGLRLIYYSQIVNDFQKGDIAEGYSVSREKKESFPLTVTSAQKNPTAFYLCASRETGPTEAFFGQGTRLTVV.

CDR3 loop: CASSLPGTGGSGLTSRQFF. In nucleotides, the CDR3 is TGTGCCAGCAGCTTACCGGGGACAGGGGGGAGCGGCCTTACCTCGAGGCAGTTCTTC. The V and J genes are TRBV7-9 and TRBJ2-1, with TRBD1 matching over 11 bases. J gave up 12 bases and V 2 bases, and 21 bases lay outside the gene matches. Germline-derived CDR1 and CDR2 are SEHNR and FQNEAQ (reference sequence). CDR3 length equals 19 residues.

J is TRBJ2-1 and V is TRBV30; TRBD2 is a possible D gene (6 bases). CDR3 length: 13 residues. V lost 2 bases, J lost 5 bases, and 10 bases lay in between. In germline, CDR1 is GTSNPN, CDR2 SVGIG (reference sequence). The CDR3, as DNA: TGTGCCTGGAGTTTGGAGCGGGACAATGAGCAGTTCTTC. Protein sequence: CAWSLERDNEQFF.